This T cell receptor beta chain was documented in a study of blood T cell repertoires in COVID-19. This clone was observed a single time. Other DNA sequences in this specimen translate into the identical CDR3. Original processing methods: From reference gene primer amplification, estimates of nucleated cell counts were derived. Assay used: immunoSEQ multiplex PCR; TCRdb lists only in-frame clones, some missing. The V and J calls and clone size were taken over from that table, and D and trimming were inferred from the DNA. Of roughly 120,000 clones in the sample, just under 90% were seen once. Germline loops: CDR1 SGHAT, CDR2 FQNNGV. Trimming stripped 1 base from V and 2 bases from J, with 6 bases between. The CDR3 extends over 13 amino acids.

This TCR derives from a human donor in a cohort sampled during active COVID-19. The chain joins TRBV11-2 to TRBJ2-7; D may be TRBD2 (6 bases). The material sequenced was peripheral blood. The CDR3: CASSLGTTYEQYF. CDR3 nucleotide sequence: TGTGCCAGCAGCTTAGGGACTACCTACGAGCAGTACTTC.